The 3 T cell receptor beta chains in this list originate from one sample, sequenced in a study of beta chain features in type 1 diabetes. Study-level points and caveats: A moderate, significant TCRB CDR3 shortening appeared in type 1 diabetes across four CD4+ subsets.

cDNA synthesis used the whole RNA isolate, giving expressed TCRB sequences. TCRdb's copy holds only in-frame clones and misses some; the assay was immunoSEQ multiplex PCR. Altogether around 140,000 clones are present, approximately 10% being singletons, with the ten largest covering around 0.7%. These TCRs' antigens remain unknown. The source material was central memory CD4+ T cells from blood. These receptors came from a man aged 25-45 years with type 1 diabetes.

This clone has only a few counts. The chain uses TRBV19 and TRBJ1-6; D might be TRBD1 (6 bases). Germline loops: CDR1 LNHDA, CDR2 SQIVND (reference sequence). The CDR3 is 13 amino acids. The V end lost 7 bases, the J end lost 5 bases, and 9 bases lay between the germline ends. The CDR3 protein is CASMRQDNSPLHF. The CDR3 nucleotides are TGTGCCAGTATGCGACAGGATAATTCACCCCTCCACTTT.

The chain is built from TRBV7-2 and TRBJ2-1; possible D gene TRBD1, 5 bases. V gave up 5 bases and J gave up 0 bases, with 11 bases separating them. In germline, CDR1 is SGHTA, CDR2 FQGNSA. This CDR3 is 15 amino acids long. This CDR3 reads CASSPTASSYNEQFF. Written as DNA, the CDR3 is TGTGCCAGCAGCCCGACAGCCAGCTCCTACAATGAGCAGTTCTTC.

The V and J genes are TRBV4-1 and TRBJ1-4, with D perhaps TRBD1 (6 bases). The V gene's germline CDR1 is MGHRA and CDR2 YSYEKL. V lost 0 bases to trimming and J lost 4 bases, with 9 bases between them. This CDR3 has 15 residues. CDR3 sequence (DNA): TGCGCCAGCAGCCAAGACAGGGGTGTTAATGAAAAACTGTTTTTT. Translated: CASSQDRGVNEKLFF.